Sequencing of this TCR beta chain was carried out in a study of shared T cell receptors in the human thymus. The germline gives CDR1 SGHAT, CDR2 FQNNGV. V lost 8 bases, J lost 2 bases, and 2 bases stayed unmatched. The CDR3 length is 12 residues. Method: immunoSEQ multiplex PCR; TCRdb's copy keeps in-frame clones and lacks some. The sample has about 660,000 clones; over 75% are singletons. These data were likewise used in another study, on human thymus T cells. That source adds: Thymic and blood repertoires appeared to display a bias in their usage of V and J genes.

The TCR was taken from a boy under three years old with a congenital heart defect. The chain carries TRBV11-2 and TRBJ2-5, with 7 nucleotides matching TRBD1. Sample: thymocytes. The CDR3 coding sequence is TGTGCCAGCGGGACAGTACAAGAGACCCAGTACTTC. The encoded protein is CASGTVQETQYF.